The 22 T cell receptor beta chains reported below all come from one sample, sequenced in a study of shared clonotypes between healthy human individuals. TCRdb's table, derived via immunoSEQ multiplex PCR, lists solely in-frame clones and lacks some. The sample lists some 2,000,000 clones, 95% occurring once. Sequenced input: naive CD4+ T cells sorted from blood. Subset: CD45RA+ positively selected. The receptors come from a man aged 18 to 30 in good health.

On this clone: Distinct nucleotide sequences in the sample also encode this CDR3. The rearrangement uses TRBV27 and TRBJ2-7; 10 nucleotides line up with TRBD1. The CDR3 spans 12 residues. With V trimmed by 6 bases and J by 7 bases, 3 bases remained unmatched. CDR1 MNHEY and CDR2 SMNVEV come from the germline V gene (reference sequence). The chain's CDR3 is CASRRTGGEQYF. The CDR3 DNA is TGTGCCAGCAGACGGACAGGGGGAGAGCAGTACTTC.

This rearrangement joins TRBV7-6 to TRBJ2-3; 14 bases are shared with TRBD2. The CDR3 consists of 18 residues. V lost 1 base and J lost 4; bases outside the gene matches: 7. CDR1 is SGHVS, CDR2 FNYEAQ, per germline. The CDR3 loop reads CASSLEPLGLAGADTQYF. CDR3 nucleotides: TGTGCCAGCAGCTTAGAGCCCCTGGGACTAGCGGGGGCAGATACGCAGTATTTT.

The J gene is TRBJ2-5, the V gene TRBV5-1, with 8 bases fitting TRBD1. This CDR3 contains 16 residues. The J segment lost 6 bases and the V segment lost 4 bases, leaving 14 bases of the junction unmatched. CDR1 is SGHRS and CDR2 is YFSETQ in the germline V gene. The CDR3 nucleotides read TGCGCCAGCAGCACGCCTGGGGCAGGGGGCAGGAAGACCCAGTACTTC. This translates into CASSTPGAGGRKTQYF.

This chain joins TRBV15 and TRBJ2-2, with 10 bases aligning to TRBD1. The CDR3 has 19 amino acids. V lost 0 bases and J lost 3; bases outside the gene matches: 10. The germline CDR1 and CDR2 sequences are LNHNV and YYDKDF (reference sequence). CDR3 loop: CATSRDGWTGGLDTGELFF. In nucleotides, the CDR3 is TGTGCCACCAGCAGAGATGGGTGGACAGGGGGACTTGACACCGGGGAGCTGTTTTTT.

This clone was seen once. The chain uses TRBV25-1 and TRBJ2-2, with D unresolved. The germline V and J ends were trimmed by 3 bases and 4 bases, with 12 bases remaining between them. Germline-derived CDR1 and CDR2 are MGHDK and SYGVNS. This CDR3 region has 15 residues. The CDR3 loop is CASSEALVSTGELFF. The CDR3 DNA reads as TGTGCCAGCAGTGAGGCCTTAGTAAGCACCGGGGAGCTGTTTTTT.

The chain recombines TRBV6-6 with TRBJ1-2, with D unresolved. Germline values: CDR1 MNHNY, CDR2 SVGAGI (reference sequence). Trimming cost V 5 bases and J 8 bases, with 15 bases left between them. The CDR3 is made up of 13 amino acids. CDR3 nucleotide sequence: TGTGCCAGCAGTCAAGACTCCAAGGGAGGCTACACCTTC. The encoded protein is CASSQDSKGGYTF.

This sequence joins TRBV13 and TRBJ1-3; no reliable D call. CDR1 PRHDT and CDR2 FYEKMQ come from the germline V gene (reference sequence). V was clipped by 4 bases and J by 0 bases, with 10 bases between them. This CDR3 has 15 residues. CDR3 region: CASSSNPYSGNTIYF. The CDR3 bases are TGTGCCAGCAGCTCAAACCCCTACTCTGGAAACACCATATATTTT.

This clone was counted once. The chain employs TRBV28 and TRBJ2-7; the D call may be TRBD1 or TRBD2 (6 bases each). CDR1 is MDHEN and CDR2 is SYDVKM in the germline V gene. This CDR3 is 16 amino acids long. Trimming left V 4 bases short and J 2 bases short, with 18 bases between. The CDR3 spells CASSSASGAFTYEQYF. The DNA of the CDR3 is TGTGCCAGCAGTTCCGCATCGGGGGCGTTTACCTACGAGCAGTACTTC.

The chain carries TRBV30 and TRBJ1-1; no clear D. The CDR3 is made up of 13 amino acids. The germline gives CDR1 GTSNPN, CDR2 SVGIG (reference sequence). Trimming cost V 4 bases and J 1 base, with 10 bases left between them. In DNA, the CDR3 is TGTGCCTGGACCACGCTAAGGAACACTGAAGCTTTCTTT. Residues: CAWTTLRNTEAFF.

The count of this clone is one. The genes are TRBV4-2 and TRBJ2-2, with a weak D call TRBD2 (5 bases). Trimming took off 1 base at V and 7 bases at J, with 16 bases between the two ends. The CDR3 runs to 16 residues. Germline assignment: CDR1 LGHNA and CDR2 YNFKEQ. DNA of the CDR3: TGTGCCAGCAGCCAAGGAAAAGCGGCCTCGGGCGGGGAGCTGTTTTTT. The encoded protein is CASSQGKAASGGELFF.

The chain recombines TRBV6-1 with TRBJ2-4; D ambiguous. This CDR3 is built from 15 residues. Looked up from germline, CDR1 is MNHNS and CDR2 is SASEGT. The V and J ends lost 0 bases and 9 bases respectively, with 15 bases between them. This CDR3 reads CASSEAILLTSIQYF. DNA of the CDR3: TGTGCCAGCAGTGAAGCGATCCTACTTACAAGCATTCAGTACTTC.

The chain couples TRBV27 to TRBJ2-5; 10 nucleotides agree with TRBD2. The germline V gene has CDR1 MNHEY and CDR2 SMNVEV (reference sequence). The CDR3 consists of 15 residues. The trim removed 4 bases at V and 6 bases at J, leaving 8 bases unmatched. CDR3 DNA sequence: TGTGCCAGCAGTTGGGCTAGCGGGAGTGGGAAGACCCAGTACTTC. Protein: CASSWASGSGKTQYF.

The chain couples TRBV10-2 to TRBJ2-7; TRBD1 or TRBD2 may be the D gene (5 bases each). The CDR3 sequence is 14 residues long. The V gene's germline CDR1 is WSHSY and CDR2 SAAADI. V lost 6 bases and J 2 bases, leaving 14 bases between the germline ends. The CDR3 sequence: CASRVGTNPYEQYF. In DNA, the CDR3 is TGCGCCAGCAGGGTAGGGACGAACCCCTACGAGCAGTACTTC.

This chain joins TRBV2 and TRBJ2-7; D is perhaps TRBD1 (5 bases). Trimming pared 7 bases from V and 4 bases from J, leaving 11 bases between. CDR3 length: 12 amino acids. Germline CDR1 and CDR2: SNHLY and FYNNEI. This CDR3 is CASKDTRYEQYF. The CDR3 coding sequence is TGTGCCAGCAAGGACACCAGATACGAGCAGTACTTC. The variable domain in full, with the rest retrieved from reference TRBV2 and TRBJ2-7, is EPEVTQTPSHQVTQMGQEVILRCVPISNHLYFYWYRQILGQKVEFLVSFYNNEISEKSEIFDDQFSVERPDGSNFTLKIRSTKLEDSAMYFCASKDTRYEQYFGPGTRLTVT.

This chain connects TRBV5-1 to TRBJ2-5; the D gene is possibly TRBD2 (6 bases). Germline CDR1 reads SGHRS; CDR2 reads YFSETQ. This CDR3 is 14 amino acids long. Trimming removed 2 bases from V and 5 bases from J, with 13 bases in between. The CDR3 here is CASSFGGTMETQYF. The DNA for the CDR3 is TGCGCCAGCAGCTTCGGGGGTACGATGGAGACCCAGTACTTC.

This clone was recorded once. The genes are TRBV6-6 and TRBJ2-5; D uncertain. This CDR3 has 12 amino acids. Germline CDR1 MNHNY, CDR2 SVGAGI (reference sequence). The V gene lost 1 base and the J gene lost 4 bases, with 4 bases spanning the gap. The CDR3 nucleotides read TGTGCCAGCAGTTACTGGCTAGAGACCCAGTACTTC. Encoded protein: CASSYWLETQYF.

The chain employs TRBV18 and TRBJ1-1; D is undetermined. The V end lost 0 bases, the J end lost 0 bases, and 11 bases lay between the germline ends. The CDR3 consists of 16 residues. Germline V gene lookup returns CDR1 KGHSH and CDR2 LQKENI. CDR3 amino acids: CASSPPGSYLNTEAFF. The CDR3 DNA follows: TGTGCCAGCTCACCACCGGGCTCCTACTTGAACACTGAAGCTTTCTTT.

The chain combines TRBV29-1 with TRBJ2-5; possible D gene TRBD1, 5 bases. V was trimmed by 6 bases and J by 2 bases, leaving 10 bases between them. CDR3 size: 12 residues. From germline, CDR1 is SQVTM and CDR2 ANQGSEA. CDR3 nucleotide sequence: TGCAGCGTGGTAGGGGCTCAAGAGACCCAGTACTTC. This sequence encodes CSVVGAQETQYF.

J is TRBJ2-7 and V is TRBV6-5, with D possibly TRBD1 on 6 matching bases. The CDR3 loop spans 15 amino acids. Trimming shortened V by 7 bases and J by 3 bases, and 19 bases separated the two germline ends. Germline V CDR1 and CDR2: MNHEY, SVGAGI. The CDR3 loop reads CASTLDGTMSYEQYF. CDR3 in DNA: TGTGCCAGCACCCTAGATGGGACAATGAGCTACGAGCAGTACTTC.

This chain's CDR3 is CASSRSEGEQFF. The CDR3 DNA follows: TGTGCCAGCTCACGGTCCGAGGGAGAGCAGTTCTTC. J is TRBJ2-1 and V is TRBV18; TRBD2 might be the D (5 bases). The V and J ends lost 4 bases and 10 bases respectively, with 11 bases between them. CDR3 length: 12 residues. Germline V CDR1 and CDR2: KGHSH, LQKENI.

The J gene is TRBJ2-1, the V gene TRBV5-1; D unresolved. Trimming shortened V by 4 bases and J by 11 bases, and 13 bases separated the two germline ends. This CDR3 region has 12 residues. CDR1 and CDR2 (germline): SGHRS, YFSETQ. CDR3 sequence: CASSPAASQQFF. The CDR3, as DNA: TGCGCCAGCAGCCCCGCGGCGTCCCAGCAGTTCTTC.

This clone was seen a handful of times. The chain carries TRBV7-9 and TRBJ2-7, with 8 bases lining up with TRBD1. Germline V gene lookup returns CDR1 SEHNR and CDR2 FQNEAQ (reference sequence). J was trimmed by 3 bases and V by 5 bases; bases with no gene match: 6. CDR3 size: 14 residues. CDR3 DNA sequence: TGTGCCAGCAGCCCGCCCGGACAGGGCTACGAGCAGTACTTC. Its protein product is CASSPPGQGYEQYF.